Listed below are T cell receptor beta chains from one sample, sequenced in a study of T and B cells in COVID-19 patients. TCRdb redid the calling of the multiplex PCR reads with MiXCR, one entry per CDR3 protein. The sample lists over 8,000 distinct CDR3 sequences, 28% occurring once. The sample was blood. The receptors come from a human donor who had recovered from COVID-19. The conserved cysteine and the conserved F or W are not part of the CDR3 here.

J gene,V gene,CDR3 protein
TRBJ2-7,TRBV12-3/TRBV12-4,ASSFGLAGAGEQY
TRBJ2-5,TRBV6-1,ASRRGQETETQY
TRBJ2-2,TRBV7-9,ASSPGQGAIGELF
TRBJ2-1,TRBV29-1,SETGGDTYNEQF
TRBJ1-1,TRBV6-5,ASSYSIQGENTEAF
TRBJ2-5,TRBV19,ASSLAGTGETQY
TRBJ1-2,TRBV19,ASRSNTPGTGSGYT
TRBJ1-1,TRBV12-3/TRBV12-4,ASSLRNTEAF
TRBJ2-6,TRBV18,ASTQQGAAGANVLT
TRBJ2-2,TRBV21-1,ASSKVPFESRPNTGELF
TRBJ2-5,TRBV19,ASSNPRGIHQETQY
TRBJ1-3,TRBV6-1,ASCRDSPFGESGNTIY
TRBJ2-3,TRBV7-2,ASSQAAHVTDTQY
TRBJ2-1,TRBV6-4,ASSAQGASEQF
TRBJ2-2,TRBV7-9,ASSRQGLTGELF
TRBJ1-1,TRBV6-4,ASSARVGSEAF
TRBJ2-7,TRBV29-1,SVETVGEQY
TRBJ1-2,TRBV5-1,ASSLVGQGSGYT
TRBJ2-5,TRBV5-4,ASRSGEQETQY
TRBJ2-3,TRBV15,ATSREMGGTDTQY
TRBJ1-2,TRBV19,ASSLPQAGYYYGYT
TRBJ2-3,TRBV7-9,ASSLRLAGVSTDTQY
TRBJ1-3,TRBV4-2,ASSQSGSGNTIY
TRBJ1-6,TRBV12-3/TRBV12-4,ASSFGRNSRADSPLH
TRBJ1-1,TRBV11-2,ASSLAHWNTEAF
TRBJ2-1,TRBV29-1,SGFPGDNEQF
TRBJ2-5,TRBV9,ASSVVGTGGRETQY
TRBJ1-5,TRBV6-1,ASNSGLLEAQPQH
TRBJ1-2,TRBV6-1,ASSHIVGYGYT
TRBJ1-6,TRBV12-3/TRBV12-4,ASSLFTGGDSPLH
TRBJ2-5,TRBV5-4,ASSLVLGGEETQY
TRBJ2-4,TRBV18,ASRSPGEGAKNIQY
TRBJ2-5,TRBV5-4,ASSLAWLGQETQY
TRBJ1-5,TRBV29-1,SVVDGDQPQH
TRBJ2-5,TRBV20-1,SALAGGPQETQY
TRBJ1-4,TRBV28,ASTRGGEAEKLF
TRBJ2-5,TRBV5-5,ASSPTEQEETQY
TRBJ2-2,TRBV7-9,ASSHGTGDTGELF
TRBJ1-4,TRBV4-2,ASSQVLGEKLF
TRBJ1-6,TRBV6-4,ASSDSKRSSYNSPLH
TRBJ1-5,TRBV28,ASSLGVNYSNQPQH
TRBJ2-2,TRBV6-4,ASRGGQHTGELF
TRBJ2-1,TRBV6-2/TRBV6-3,ASSYSPQGRKNEQF
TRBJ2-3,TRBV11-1,ASSLGRGRDTQY